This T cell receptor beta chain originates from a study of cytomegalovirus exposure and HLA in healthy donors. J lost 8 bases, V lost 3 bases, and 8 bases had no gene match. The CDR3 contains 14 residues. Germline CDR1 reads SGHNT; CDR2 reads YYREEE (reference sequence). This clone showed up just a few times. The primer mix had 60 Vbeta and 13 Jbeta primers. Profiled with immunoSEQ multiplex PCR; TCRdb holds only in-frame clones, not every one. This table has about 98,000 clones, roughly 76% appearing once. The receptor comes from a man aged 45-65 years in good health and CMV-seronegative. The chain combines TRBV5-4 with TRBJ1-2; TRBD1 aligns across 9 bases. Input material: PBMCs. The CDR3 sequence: CASSSGTGIRGYTF. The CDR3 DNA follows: TGTGCCAGCAGCTCCGGGACAGGGATACGGGGCTACACCTTC.